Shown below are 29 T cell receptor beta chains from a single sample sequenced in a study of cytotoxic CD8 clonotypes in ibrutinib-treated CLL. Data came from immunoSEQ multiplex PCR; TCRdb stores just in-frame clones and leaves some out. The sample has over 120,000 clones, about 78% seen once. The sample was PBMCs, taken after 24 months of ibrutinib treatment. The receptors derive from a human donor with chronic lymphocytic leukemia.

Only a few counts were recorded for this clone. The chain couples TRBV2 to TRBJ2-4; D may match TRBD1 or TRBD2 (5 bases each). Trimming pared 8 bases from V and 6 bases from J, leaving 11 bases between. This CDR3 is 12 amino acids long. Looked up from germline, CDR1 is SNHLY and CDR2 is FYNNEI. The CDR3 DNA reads TGTGCCAGCGGGACGGATTCAAACATTCAGTACTTC. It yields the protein CASGTDSNIQYF.

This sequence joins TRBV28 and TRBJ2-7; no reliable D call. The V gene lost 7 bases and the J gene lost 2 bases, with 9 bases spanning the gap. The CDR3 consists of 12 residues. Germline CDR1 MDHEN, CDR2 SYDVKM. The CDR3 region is CASTAPTYEQYF. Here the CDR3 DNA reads TGTGCCAGCACAGCGCCTACCTACGAGCAGTACTTC.

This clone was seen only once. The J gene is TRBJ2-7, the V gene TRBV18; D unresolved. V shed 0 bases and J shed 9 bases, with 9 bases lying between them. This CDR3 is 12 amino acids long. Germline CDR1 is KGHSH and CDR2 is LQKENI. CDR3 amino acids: CASSPPGGVQYF. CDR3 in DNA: TGTGCCAGCTCACCACCGGGTGGAGTGCAGTACTTC.

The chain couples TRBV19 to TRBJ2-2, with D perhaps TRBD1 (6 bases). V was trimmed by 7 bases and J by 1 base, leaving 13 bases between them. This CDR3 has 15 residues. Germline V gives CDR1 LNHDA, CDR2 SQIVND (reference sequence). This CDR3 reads CASKGDTLNTGELFF. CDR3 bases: TGTGCCAGTAAAGGGGACACCCTGAACACCGGGGAGCTGTTTTTT.

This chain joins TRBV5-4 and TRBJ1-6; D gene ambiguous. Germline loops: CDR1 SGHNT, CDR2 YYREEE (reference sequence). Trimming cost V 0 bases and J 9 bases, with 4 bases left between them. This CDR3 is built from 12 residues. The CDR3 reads CASSLDRSPLHF. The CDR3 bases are TGTGCCAGCAGCTTGGATCGTTCACCCCTCCACTTT.

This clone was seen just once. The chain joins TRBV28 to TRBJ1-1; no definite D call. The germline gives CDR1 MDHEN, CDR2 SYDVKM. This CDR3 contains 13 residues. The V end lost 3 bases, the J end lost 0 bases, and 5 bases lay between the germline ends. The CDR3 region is CASSFVLNTEAFF. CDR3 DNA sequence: TGTGCCAGCAGTTTTGTTTTGAACACTGAAGCTTTCTTT.

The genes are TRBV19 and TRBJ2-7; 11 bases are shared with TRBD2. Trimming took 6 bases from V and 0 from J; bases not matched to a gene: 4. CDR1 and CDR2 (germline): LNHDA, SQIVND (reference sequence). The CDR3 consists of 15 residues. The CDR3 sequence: CASSLSGRASYEQYF. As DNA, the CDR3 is TGTGCCAGTAGCCTTAGCGGGAGGGCCTCCTACGAGCAGTACTTC.

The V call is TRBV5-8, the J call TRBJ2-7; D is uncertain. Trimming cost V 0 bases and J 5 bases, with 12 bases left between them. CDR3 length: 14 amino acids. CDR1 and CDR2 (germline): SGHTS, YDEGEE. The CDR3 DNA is TGTGCCAGCAGCTTGGTGGGCATGAGAAACGAGCAGTACTTC. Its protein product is CASSLVGMRNEQYF.

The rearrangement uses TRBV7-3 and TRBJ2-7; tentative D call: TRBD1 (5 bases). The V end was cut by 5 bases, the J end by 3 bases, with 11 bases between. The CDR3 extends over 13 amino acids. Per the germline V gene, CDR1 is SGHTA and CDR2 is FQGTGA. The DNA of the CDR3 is TGTGCCAGCAGCCCGACCCAGGGCTACGAGCAGTACTTC. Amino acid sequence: CASSPTQGYEQYF.

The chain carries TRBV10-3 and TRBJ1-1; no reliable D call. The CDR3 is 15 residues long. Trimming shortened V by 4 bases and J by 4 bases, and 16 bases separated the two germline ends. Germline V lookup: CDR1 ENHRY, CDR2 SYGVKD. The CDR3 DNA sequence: TGTGCCATCAGTGCCGACCGTGGGATAAGCACTGAAGCTTTCTTT. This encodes CAISADRGISTEAFF.

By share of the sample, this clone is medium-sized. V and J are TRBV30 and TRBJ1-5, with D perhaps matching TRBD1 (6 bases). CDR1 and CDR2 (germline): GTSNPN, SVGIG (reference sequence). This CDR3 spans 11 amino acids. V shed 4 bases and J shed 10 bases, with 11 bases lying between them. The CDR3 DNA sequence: TGTGCCTGGAAGGGGGGGGGACCCCAGCATTTT. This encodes CAWKGGGPQHF.

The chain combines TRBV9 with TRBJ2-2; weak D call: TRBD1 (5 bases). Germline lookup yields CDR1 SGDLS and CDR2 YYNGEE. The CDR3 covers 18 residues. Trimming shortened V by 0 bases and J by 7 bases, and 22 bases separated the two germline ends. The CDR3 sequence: CASSVATAAKGVVGELFF. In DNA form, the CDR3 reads TGTGCCAGCAGCGTAGCTACCGCGGCGAAAGGGGTGGTCGGGGAGCTGTTTTTT.

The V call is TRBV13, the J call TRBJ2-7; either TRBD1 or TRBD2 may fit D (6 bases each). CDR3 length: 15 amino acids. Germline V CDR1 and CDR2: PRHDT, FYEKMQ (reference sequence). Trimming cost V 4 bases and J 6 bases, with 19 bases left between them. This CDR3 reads CASSSRGARGGEQYF. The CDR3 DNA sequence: TGTGCCAGCAGCTCGAGGGGGGCCAGGGGCGGCGAGCAGTACTTC.

The CDR3 DNA sequence: TGCGCCAGCAGCTTGGCTGTGTCTGGGGCCAACGTCCTGACTTTC. This translates into CASSLAVSGANVLTF. The chain links TRBV5-1 to TRBJ2-6; D is unclear. The CDR3 spans 15 residues. The V and J ends lost 0 bases and 1 base respectively, with 5 bases between them. CDR1 is SGHRS and CDR2 is YFSETQ in the germline V gene.

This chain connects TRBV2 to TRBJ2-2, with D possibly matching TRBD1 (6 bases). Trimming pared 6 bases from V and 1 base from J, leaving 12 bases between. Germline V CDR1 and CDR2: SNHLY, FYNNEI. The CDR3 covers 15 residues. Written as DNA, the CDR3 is TGTGCCAGCAGAACCGGGACACTGAACACCGGGGAGCTGTTTTTT. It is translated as CASRTGTLNTGELFF. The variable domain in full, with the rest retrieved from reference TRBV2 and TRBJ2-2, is EPEVTQTPSHQVTQMGQEVILRCVPISNHLYFYWYRQILGQKVEFLVSFYNNEISEKSEIFDDQFSVERPDGSNFTLKIRSTKLEDSAMYFCASRTGTLNTGELFFGEGSRLTVL.

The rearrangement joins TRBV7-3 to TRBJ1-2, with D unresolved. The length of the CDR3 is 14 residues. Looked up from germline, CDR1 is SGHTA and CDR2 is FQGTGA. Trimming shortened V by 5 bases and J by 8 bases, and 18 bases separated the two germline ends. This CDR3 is CASSQSGLLLGYTF. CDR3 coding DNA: TGTGCCAGCAGCCAAAGCGGTCTTCTCCTGGGCTACACCTTC.

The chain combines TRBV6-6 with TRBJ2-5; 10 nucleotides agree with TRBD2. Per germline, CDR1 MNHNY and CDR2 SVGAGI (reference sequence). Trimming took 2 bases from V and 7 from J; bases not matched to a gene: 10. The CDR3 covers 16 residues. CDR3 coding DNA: TGTGCCAGCAGTTACGGGGGGCTAGCGGGAGTGGGGACCCAGTACTTC. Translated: CASSYGGLAGVGTQYF.

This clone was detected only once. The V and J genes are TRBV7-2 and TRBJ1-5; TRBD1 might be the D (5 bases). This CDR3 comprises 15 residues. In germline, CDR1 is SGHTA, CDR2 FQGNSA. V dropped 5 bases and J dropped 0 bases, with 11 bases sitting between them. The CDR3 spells CASSGGPTSNQPQHF. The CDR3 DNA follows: TGTGCCAGCAGCGGGGGACCGACTAGCAATCAGCCCCAGCATTTT.

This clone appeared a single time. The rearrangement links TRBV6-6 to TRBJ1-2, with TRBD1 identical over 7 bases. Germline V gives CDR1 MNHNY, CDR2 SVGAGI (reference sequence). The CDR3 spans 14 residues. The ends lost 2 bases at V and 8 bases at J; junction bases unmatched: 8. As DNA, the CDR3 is TGTGCCAGCAGTTACGCCCCCACAGGGGACGGCTACACCTTC. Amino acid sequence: CASSYAPTGDGYTF.

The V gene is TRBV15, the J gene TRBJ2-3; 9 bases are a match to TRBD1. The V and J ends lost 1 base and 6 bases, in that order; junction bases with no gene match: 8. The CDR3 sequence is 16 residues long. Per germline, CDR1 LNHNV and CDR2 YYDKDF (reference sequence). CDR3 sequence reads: CATSRGGDRVGDTQYF. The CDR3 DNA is TGTGCCACCAGCAGAGGTGGGGACAGGGTCGGCGATACGCAGTATTTT.

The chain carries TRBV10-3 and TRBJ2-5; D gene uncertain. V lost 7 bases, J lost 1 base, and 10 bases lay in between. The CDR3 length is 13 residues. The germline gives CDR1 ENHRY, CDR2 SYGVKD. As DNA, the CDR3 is TGTGCCATCACCCACAGTGCCCAAGAGACCCAGTACTTC. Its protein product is CAITHSAQETQYF.

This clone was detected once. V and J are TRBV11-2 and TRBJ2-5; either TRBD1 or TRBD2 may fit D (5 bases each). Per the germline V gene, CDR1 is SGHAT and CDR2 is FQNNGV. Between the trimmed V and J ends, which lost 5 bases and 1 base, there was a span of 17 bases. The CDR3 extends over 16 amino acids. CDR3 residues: CASSPPGRYGQETQYF. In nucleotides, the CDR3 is TGTGCCAGCAGCCCCCCGGGGCGGTACGGCCAAGAGACCCAGTACTTC. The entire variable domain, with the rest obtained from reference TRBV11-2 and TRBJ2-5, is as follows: EAGVAQSPRYKIIEKRQSVAFWCNPISGHATLYWYQQILGQGPKLLIQFQNNGVVDDSQLPKDRFSAERLKGVDSTLKIQPAKLEDSAVYLCASSPPGRYGQETQYFGPGTRLLVL.

The CDR3 reads CASSVAPGLLYEQYF. In nucleotides, the CDR3 is TGTGCCAGCAGCGTAGCACCAGGCCTCCTCTACGAGCAGTACTTC. The rearrangement joins TRBV9 to TRBJ2-7; D is unclear. Germline assignment: CDR1 SGDLS and CDR2 YYNGEE. V lost 0 bases, J lost 3 bases, and 13 bases lay in between. The CDR3 is made up of 15 amino acids. The whole variable domain, filled in from reference TRBV9 and TRBJ2-7, reads DSGVTQTPKHLITATGQRVTLRCSPRSGDLSVYWYQQSLDQGLQFLIQYYNGEERAKGNILERFSAQQFPDLHSELNLSSLELGDSALYFCASSVAPGLLYEQYFGPGTRLTVT.

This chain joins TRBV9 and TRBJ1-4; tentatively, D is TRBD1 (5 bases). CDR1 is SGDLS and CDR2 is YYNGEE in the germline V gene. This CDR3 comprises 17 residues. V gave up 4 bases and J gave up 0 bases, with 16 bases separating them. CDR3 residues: CASSLGVQLTTNEKLFF. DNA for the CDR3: TGTGCCAGCAGCCTAGGGGTCCAGCTAACAACTAATGAAAAACTGTTTTTT.

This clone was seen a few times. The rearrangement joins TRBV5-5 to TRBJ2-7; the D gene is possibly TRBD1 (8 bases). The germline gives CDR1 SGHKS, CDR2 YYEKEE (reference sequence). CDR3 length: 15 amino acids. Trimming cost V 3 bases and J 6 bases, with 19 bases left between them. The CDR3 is CASSSGGTGPIEQYF. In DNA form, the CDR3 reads TGTGCCAGCAGCTCCGGGGGGACAGGCCCTATCGAGCAGTACTTC.

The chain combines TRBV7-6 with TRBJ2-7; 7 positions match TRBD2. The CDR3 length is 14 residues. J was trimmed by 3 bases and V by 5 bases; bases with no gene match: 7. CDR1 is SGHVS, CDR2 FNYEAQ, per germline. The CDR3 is CASSPGLAVYEQYF. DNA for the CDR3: TGTGCCAGCAGCCCTGGGCTAGCGGTCTACGAGCAGTACTTC.

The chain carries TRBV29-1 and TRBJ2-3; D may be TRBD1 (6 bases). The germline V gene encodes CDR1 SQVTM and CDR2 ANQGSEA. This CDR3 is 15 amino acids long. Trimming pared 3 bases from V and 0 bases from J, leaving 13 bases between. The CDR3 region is CSVEDSSTSTDTQYF. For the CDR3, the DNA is TGCAGCGTTGAGGACAGTTCAACAAGCACAGATACGCAGTATTTT.

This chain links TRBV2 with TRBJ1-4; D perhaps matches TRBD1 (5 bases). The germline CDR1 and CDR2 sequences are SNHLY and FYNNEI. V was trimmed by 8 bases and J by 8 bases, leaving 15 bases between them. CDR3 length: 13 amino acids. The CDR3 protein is CASRSRVGEKLFF. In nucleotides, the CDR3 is TGTGCCAGCCGGAGCAGGGTCGGGGAAAAACTGTTTTTT.

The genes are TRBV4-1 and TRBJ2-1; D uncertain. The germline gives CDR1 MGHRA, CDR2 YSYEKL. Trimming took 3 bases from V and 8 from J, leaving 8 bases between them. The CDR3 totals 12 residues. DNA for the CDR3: TGCGCCAGCAGCCAGGGGATTGATGAGCAGTTCTTC. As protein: CASSQGIDEQFF.